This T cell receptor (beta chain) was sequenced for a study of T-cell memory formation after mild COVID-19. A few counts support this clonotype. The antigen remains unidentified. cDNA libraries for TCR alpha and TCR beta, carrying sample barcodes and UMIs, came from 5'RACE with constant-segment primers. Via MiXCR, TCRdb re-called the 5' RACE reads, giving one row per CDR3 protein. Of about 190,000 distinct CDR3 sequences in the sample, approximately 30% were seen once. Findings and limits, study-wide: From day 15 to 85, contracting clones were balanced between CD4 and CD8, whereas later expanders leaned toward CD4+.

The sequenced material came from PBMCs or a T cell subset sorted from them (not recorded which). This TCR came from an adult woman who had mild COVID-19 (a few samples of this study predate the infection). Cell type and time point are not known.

CDR3 amino acids: CAWSVKAGGYEQYF. The CDR3 nucleotides read TGTGCCTGGAGTGTAAAAGCGGGTGGCTACGAGCAGTACTTC. The chain uses TRBV30 and TRBJ2-7; TRBD2 is a possible D gene (6 bases). Germline lookup yields CDR1 GTSNPN and CDR2 SVGIG (reference sequence). Trimming shortened V by 0 bases and J by 3 bases, and 12 bases separated the two germline ends. The CDR3 runs 14 residues.